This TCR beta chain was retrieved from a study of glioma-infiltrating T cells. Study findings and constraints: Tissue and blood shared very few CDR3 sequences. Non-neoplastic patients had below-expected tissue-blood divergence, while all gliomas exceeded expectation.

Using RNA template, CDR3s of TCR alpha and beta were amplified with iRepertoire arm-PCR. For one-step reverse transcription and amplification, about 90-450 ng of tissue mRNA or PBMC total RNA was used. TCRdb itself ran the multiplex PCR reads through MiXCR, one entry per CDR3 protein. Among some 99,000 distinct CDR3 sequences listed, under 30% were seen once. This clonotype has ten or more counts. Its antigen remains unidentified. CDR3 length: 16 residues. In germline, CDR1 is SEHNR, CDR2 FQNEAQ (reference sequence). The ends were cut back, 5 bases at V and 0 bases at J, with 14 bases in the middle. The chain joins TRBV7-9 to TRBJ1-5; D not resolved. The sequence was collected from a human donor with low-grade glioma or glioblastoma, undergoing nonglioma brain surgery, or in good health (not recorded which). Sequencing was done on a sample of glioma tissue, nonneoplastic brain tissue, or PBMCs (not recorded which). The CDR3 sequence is CASSRRGEGSNQPQHF. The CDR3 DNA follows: TGTGCCAGCAGCCGGCGGGGAGAGGGTAGCAATCAGCCCCAGCATTTT.